These 2 T cell receptor beta chains share one sample of origin, sequenced in a study of CD8 T cells in ankylosing spondylitis. Antigens for these TCRs are unknown. Study-level points and caveats: Characteristic, it appeared, of ankylosing spondylitis blood was a TCR beta motif of eight highly homologous variants.

TCRdb itself ran the 5' RACE reads through MiXCR, one entry per CDR3 protein. Found here are under 950,000 distinct CDR3 sequences, around 17% of them singletons; the top ten hold 15% to 20%. The sample was blood, either unsorted or a sorted T cell fraction (not recorded which). The receptors derive from a male donor with ankylosing spondylitis.

There are many counts of this clonotype. The CDR3 loop is CASSSYRGYEQYF. The DNA for the CDR3 is TGTGCCAGCAGCTCATACAGGGGATACGAGCAGTACTTC. The J gene is TRBJ2-7, the V gene TRBV11-2; 7 bases line up with TRBD1. Losses at the gene ends were 4 bases for V and 4 bases for J; bases not matched to a gene: 4. The CDR3 runs to 13 residues. Germline-derived CDR1 and CDR2 are SGHAT and FQNNGV.

V gene TRBV7-9 combines with J gene TRBJ1-4; D gene uncertain. V was clipped by 4 bases and J by 1 base, with 16 bases between them. The germline CDR1 and CDR2 sequences are SEHNR and FQNEAQ (reference sequence). The CDR3 extends over 17 amino acids. The CDR3 DNA is TGTGCCAGCAGCTCCCCCATCTCCGTTGGAACTAATGAAAAACTGTTTTTT. Residues: CASSSPISVGTNEKLFF.